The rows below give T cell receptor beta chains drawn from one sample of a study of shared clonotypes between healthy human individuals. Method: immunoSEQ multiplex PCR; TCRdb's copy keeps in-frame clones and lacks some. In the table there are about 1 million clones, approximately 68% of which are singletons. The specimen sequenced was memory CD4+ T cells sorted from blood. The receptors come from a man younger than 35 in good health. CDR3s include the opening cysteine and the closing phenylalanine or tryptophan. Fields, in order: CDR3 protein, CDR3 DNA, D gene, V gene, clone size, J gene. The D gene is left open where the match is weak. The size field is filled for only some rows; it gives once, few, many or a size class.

CDR3 protein: CASSEQLRDTQYF; CDR3 DNA: TGTGCCAGCAGTGAACAGCTTAGGGATACGCAGTATTTT; D gene: -; V gene: TRBV25-1; clone size: -; J gene: TRBJ2-3
CDR3 protein: CASSTDGNSPLHF; CDR3 DNA: TGTGCCAGCAGTACCGACGGAAATTCACCCCTCCACTTT; D gene: -; V gene: TRBV6-6; clone size: -; J gene: TRBJ1-6
CDR3 protein: CASSSAGKTGNTIYF; CDR3 DNA: TGTGCCAGCAGCTCCGCCGGGAAGACTGGAAACACCATATATTTT; D gene: -; V gene: TRBV11-2; clone size: -; J gene: TRBJ1-3
CDR3 protein: CASSVQGAGEQYF; CDR3 DNA: TGTGCCAGCAGTGTGCAGGGGGCGGGCGAGCAGTACTTC; D gene: TRBD1; V gene: TRBV6-1; clone size: -; J gene: TRBJ2-7
CDR3 protein: CASSPDPPGSLSYSPLHF; CDR3 DNA: TGTGCCAGCAGCCCAGATCCTCCAGGGTCTCTTTCCTATTCACCCCTCCACTTT; D gene: -; V gene: TRBV13; clone size: -; J gene: TRBJ1-6
CDR3 protein: CASRGGLGYTF; CDR3 DNA: TGTGCCAGTAGAGGAGGGCTTGGCTACACCTTC; D gene: -; V gene: TRBV19; clone size: -; J gene: TRBJ1-2
CDR3 protein: CASSVIPPAGFSGNTIYF; CDR3 DNA: TGTGCCAGCAGTGTCATTCCCCCCGCCGGATTTTCTGGAAACACCATATATTTT; D gene: -; V gene: TRBV2; clone size: -; J gene: TRBJ1-3
CDR3 protein: CASSTTGGSSLEQYF; CDR3 DNA: TGTGCCAGTAGTACCACAGGGGGCTCTTCTCTCGAGCAGTACTTC; D gene: TRBD1; V gene: TRBV19; clone size: -; J gene: TRBJ2-7
CDR3 protein: CASRKTANYGYTF; CDR3 DNA: TGTGCCAGCAGAAAGACGGCTAACTATGGCTACACCTTC; D gene: -; V gene: TRBV27; clone size: -; J gene: TRBJ1-2
CDR3 protein: CASSVRQKINSYEQYF; CDR3 DNA: TGTGCCAGCAGTGTCAGACAGAAGATTAACTCCTACGAGCAGTACTTC; D gene: -; V gene: TRBV6-1; clone size: -; J gene: TRBJ2-7
CDR3 protein: CAWSETPETQYF; CDR3 DNA: TGTGCCTGGAGTGAAACCCCAGAGACCCAGTACTTC; D gene: -; V gene: TRBV30; clone size: -; J gene: TRBJ2-5
CDR3 protein: CASSLKPETHIQYF; CDR3 DNA: TGTGCCAGCAGTTTAAAGCCCGAGACTCACATTCAGTACTTC; D gene: -; V gene: TRBV27; clone size: -; J gene: TRBJ2-4
CDR3 protein: CAWAGGRDSPLHF; CDR3 DNA: TGTGCCTGGGCAGGGGGCCGCGATTCACCCCTCCACTTT; D gene: TRBD1; V gene: TRBV30; clone size: -; J gene: TRBJ1-6
CDR3 protein: CASSPQGDRATDTQYF; CDR3 DNA: TGTGCCAGTAGTCCTCAGGGAGACAGGGCCACAGATACGCAGTATTTT; D gene: TRBD1; V gene: TRBV19; clone size: -; J gene: TRBJ2-3
CDR3 protein: CSVEHYTGELFF; CDR3 DNA: TGCAGCGTTGAACATTACACCGGGGAGCTGTTTTTT; D gene: -; V gene: TRBV29-1; clone size: few; J gene: TRBJ2-2
CDR3 protein: CASSQEVAGSTGELFF; CDR3 DNA: TGCGCCAGCAGCCAAGAGGTAGCGGGGTCCACCGGGGAGCTGTTTTTT; D gene: TRBD2; V gene: TRBV4-1; clone size: -; J gene: TRBJ2-2
CDR3 protein: CASSHGTDTQYF; CDR3 DNA: TGTGCCAGCAGTCATGGGACAGATACGCAGTATTTT; D gene: -; V gene: TRBV11-3; clone size: few; J gene: TRBJ2-3
CDR3 protein: CASSSTGKVDGYTF; CDR3 DNA: TGCGCCAGCAGCTCGACAGGGAAGGTGGATGGCTACACCTTC; D gene: TRBD1; V gene: TRBV5-1; clone size: -; J gene: TRBJ1-2
CDR3 protein: CASSQSPSNQPQHF; CDR3 DNA: TGTGCCAGCAGCCAATCGCCAAGCAATCAGCCCCAGCATTTT; D gene: -; V gene: TRBV16; clone size: -; J gene: TRBJ1-5
CDR3 protein: CASSYSALNSPLHF; CDR3 DNA: TGTGCCAGCAGTTACTCAGCCCTCAATTCACCCCTCCACTTT; D gene: -; V gene: TRBV6-6; clone size: -; J gene: TRBJ1-6
CDR3 protein: CASSYSSVSYEQYF; CDR3 DNA: TGTGCCAGCAGTTACTCTTCAGTGTCCTACGAGCAGTACTTC; D gene: -; V gene: TRBV6-5; clone size: -; J gene: TRBJ2-7
CDR3 protein: CASSFKGSRGYTF; CDR3 DNA: TGTGCCAGCAGTTTTAAGGGCTCGAGGGGCTACACCTTC; D gene: -; V gene: TRBV28; clone size: few; J gene: TRBJ1-2
CDR3 protein: CAWSKGDSNTEAFF; CDR3 DNA: TGTGCCTGGAGTAAAGGGGACTCGAACACTGAAGCTTTCTTT; D gene: -; V gene: TRBV30; clone size: few; J gene: TRBJ1-1
CDR3 protein: CASRVAGGTYNEQFF; CDR3 DNA: TGTGCCAGCAGAGTAGCGGGAGGCACCTACAATGAGCAGTTCTTC; D gene: TRBD2; V gene: TRBV6-5; clone size: few; J gene: TRBJ2-1
CDR3 protein: CASSLSGGTDTQYF; CDR3 DNA: TGCGCCAGCAGCCTGTCTGGGGGCACAGATACGCAGTATTTT; D gene: -; V gene: TRBV5-1; clone size: -; J gene: TRBJ2-3
CDR3 protein: CASSQSRTGDGYTF; CDR3 DNA: TGTGCCAGCAGCCAATCAAGGACAGGGGATGGCTACACCTTC; D gene: TRBD1; V gene: TRBV6-1; clone size: many; J gene: TRBJ1-2
CDR3 protein: CASSTLDRGPYEQYF; CDR3 DNA: TGCGCCAGCAGCACCCTGGATAGGGGGCCCTACGAGCAGTACTTC; D gene: TRBD1; V gene: TRBV5-1; clone size: -; J gene: TRBJ2-7
CDR3 protein: CASSDQETGANVLTF; CDR3 DNA: TGTGCCAGCAGTGATCAGGAAACCGGGGCCAACGTCCTGACTTTC; D gene: -; V gene: TRBV6-1; clone size: few; J gene: TRBJ2-6
CDR3 protein: CASSEGGRSTDTQYF; CDR3 DNA: TGTGCCAGCAGTGAAGGCGGCAGAAGTACAGATACGCAGTATTTT; D gene: -; V gene: TRBV6-1; clone size: -; J gene: TRBJ2-3
CDR3 protein: CASTFGRGGAYNEQFF; CDR3 DNA: TGCGCCAGCACTTTTGGGCGGGGCGGGGCATACAATGAGCAGTTCTTC; D gene: -; V gene: TRBV5-1; clone size: few; J gene: TRBJ2-1
CDR3 protein: CASSIGRVPRRDPLKETQYF; CDR3 DNA: TGTGCCAGTAGTATAGGCAGGGTTCCGAGAAGGGATCCCCTTAAAGAGACCCAGTACTTC; D gene: -; V gene: TRBV19; clone size: -; J gene: TRBJ2-5
CDR3 protein: CAISGGTGSLHEQYF; CDR3 DNA: TGTGCCATCAGTGGGGGGACAGGGAGTTTGCACGAGCAGTACTTC; D gene: TRBD1; V gene: TRBV10-3; clone size: -; J gene: TRBJ2-7
CDR3 protein: CASSFGLATYEQYF; CDR3 DNA: TGCGCCAGCAGCTTTGGACTAGCGACCTACGAGCAGTACTTC; D gene: TRBD2; V gene: TRBV5-1; clone size: -; J gene: TRBJ2-7
CDR3 protein: CASSLYGVYSYNSPLHF; CDR3 DNA: TGTGCCAGCAGTTTATATGGCGTATACTCCTATAATTCACCCCTCCACTTT; D gene: -; V gene: TRBV27; clone size: -; J gene: TRBJ1-6
CDR3 protein: CASSQTSVGGELFF; CDR3 DNA: TGTGCCAGCAGCCAGACTAGCGTGGGCGGGGAGCTGTTTTTT; D gene: TRBD2; V gene: TRBV6-4; clone size: few; J gene: TRBJ2-2
CDR3 protein: CASRPTSSTGELFF; CDR3 DNA: TGTGCCAGCAGGCCGACTAGCTCCACCGGGGAGCTGTTTTTT; D gene: TRBD2; V gene: TRBV7-8; clone size: -; J gene: TRBJ2-2
CDR3 protein: CASSLNRVTDTQYF; CDR3 DNA: TGTGCCAGCAGCTTGAATCGGGTCACAGATACGCAGTATTTT; D gene: -; V gene: TRBV11-1; clone size: -; J gene: TRBJ2-3
CDR3 protein: CASSPSALTHYGYTF; CDR3 DNA: TGCGCCAGCAGCCCTTCTGCTCTTACCCACTATGGCTACACCTTC; D gene: -; V gene: TRBV5-1; clone size: -; J gene: TRBJ1-2
CDR3 protein: CASSPAYEQYF; CDR3 DNA: TGTGCCAGCAGTCCTGCCTACGAGCAGTACTTC; D gene: -; V gene: TRBV6-6; clone size: -; J gene: TRBJ2-7
CDR3 protein: CASSQVGEQFF; CDR3 DNA: TGCGCCAGCAGCCAAGTTGGTGAGCAGTTCTTC; D gene: -; V gene: TRBV4-1; clone size: -; J gene: TRBJ2-1
CDR3 protein: CASSGSKGGAGITEAFF; CDR3 DNA: TGTGCCAGCAGTGGTAGTAAAGGGGGCGCAGGTATTACTGAAGCTTTCTTT; D gene: TRBD1; V gene: TRBV2; clone size: -; J gene: TRBJ1-1
CDR3 protein: CASSLDTSGRGETQYF; CDR3 DNA: TGCGCCAGCAGCCTAGACACTAGCGGGAGAGGGGAGACCCAGTACTTC; D gene: TRBD2; V gene: TRBV5-1; clone size: -; J gene: TRBJ2-5
CDR3 protein: CASSLQPGRGETQYF; CDR3 DNA: TGCGCCAGCAGCCTGCAACCCGGGAGGGGAGAGACCCAGTACTTC; D gene: TRBD2; V gene: TRBV5-1; clone size: -; J gene: TRBJ2-5
CDR3 protein: CASSLGQGGGSSYGYTF; CDR3 DNA: TGTGCCAGCAGCTTGGGACAGGGCGGGGGAAGCTCCTATGGCTACACCTTC; D gene: TRBD1; V gene: TRBV5-4; clone size: -; J gene: TRBJ1-2
CDR3 protein: CASSLERKGGSSYEQYF; CDR3 DNA: TGTGCCAGCAGCTTAGAGAGGAAGGGCGGCTCCTCCTACGAGCAGTACTTC; D gene: -; V gene: TRBV7-9; clone size: -; J gene: TRBJ2-7
CDR3 protein: CASSLGGSEQYF; CDR3 DNA: TGTGCCAGCAGCTTGGGAGGGAGCGAGCAGTACTTC; D gene: TRBD2; V gene: TRBV11-2; clone size: -; J gene: TRBJ2-7